A single T cell receptor beta chain is shown here with its context. This record comes from a study of blood T cell repertoires in COVID-19. At the level of the study: PBMCs, B-cell-depleted T cells, or T cells provided the cDNA or gDNA that made up the material.

Enrolled during active infection, Seattle patients were then followed longitudinally. Germline CDR1 LGHDT, CDR2 YNNKEL (reference sequence). The CDR3 totals 15 residues. The V end lost 2 bases, the J end lost 3 bases, and 11 bases lay between the germline ends. In the original workflow: Reference gene primer amplification in the assay estimated nucleated cell counts. The method was immunoSEQ multiplex PCR; TCRdb's version includes in-frame clones alone and lacks a portion of them. V and J calls and clone size are as listed in that table; D and trimming were resolved from the DNA. The table records roughly 60,000 clones, 80% to 85% of them present only once.

This clonotype was sampled from an elderly man with COVID-19, enrolled during active disease. The chain is built from TRBV3-1 (or the pseudogene TRBV3-2) and TRBJ2-1; D gene ambiguous. Material: peripheral blood. For the CDR3, the DNA is TGTGCCAGCAGCCAATTCCCCCCTAGCTACAATGAGCAGTTCTTC. Translated: CASSQFPPSYNEQFF.